Below are 26 T cell receptor beta chains sequenced from a single sample in a study of blood T cell repertoires in COVID-19. TCRdb keeps only in-frame clones here, not all; method: immunoSEQ multiplex PCR. The sample includes roughly 100,000 clones, 85% seen only once; the top ten take roughly 4.2%. Input material: peripheral blood. These receptor sequences come from a man aged 45-60 years with acute or convalescent COVID-19.

V is TRBV19 and J is TRBJ1-2, with D possibly TRBD1 on 6 matching bases. Trimming left V 4 bases short and J 3 bases short, with 9 bases between. CDR1 and CDR2 from the germline V gene are LNHDA and SQIVND (reference sequence). The CDR3 covers 13 residues. The CDR3 is CASSNPGDYGYTF. The CDR3 nucleotides are TGTGCCAGTAGTAATCCAGGGGACTATGGCTACACCTTC.

The chain employs TRBV5-1 and TRBJ2-7, with 10 bases matching TRBD2. The CDR3 length is 13 residues. The germline V gene has CDR1 SGHRS and CDR2 YFSETQ. The ends lost 7 bases at V and 3 bases at J; junction bases unmatched: 4. CDR3 loop: CASGLADDYEQYF. DNA of the CDR3: TGCGCCAGCGGACTAGCGGACGACTACGAGCAGTACTTC.

This chain connects TRBV3-1 (or the pseudogene TRBV3-2) to TRBJ1-2, with TRBD1 matching over 10 bases. V shed 3 bases, J shed 4 bases, and the junction held 5 bases outside the gene matches. This CDR3 region has 15 residues. Germline V CDR1 and CDR2: LGHDT, YNNKEL (reference sequence). The CDR3 here is CASSQTGGGGYGYTF. CDR3 coding DNA: TGTGCCAGCAGCCAGACAGGGGGCGGAGGCTATGGCTACACCTTC.

The genes are TRBV19 and TRBJ2-1; 11 bases fit TRBD2. V was pared by 1 base and J by 7 bases, with 3 bases of the junction left unmatched. CDR1 and CDR2 from the germline V gene are LNHDA and SQIVND (reference sequence). The CDR3 sequence is 15 residues long. As DNA, the CDR3 is TGTGCCAGTAGTATAGGACTAGCGGGATTGAATGAGCAGTTCTTC. It encodes CASSIGLAGLNEQFF. The full variable domain, completed using reference TRBV19 and TRBJ2-1, is DGGITQSPKYLFRKEGQNVTLSCEQNLNHDAMYWYRQDPGQGLRLIYYSQIVNDFQKGDIAEGYSVSREKKESFPLTVTSAQKNPTAFYLCASSIGLAGLNEQFFGPGTRLTVL.

This sequence joins TRBV30 and TRBJ2-7; the match to TRBD1 covers 7 bases. Unmatched junction bases numbered 1, after V lost 1 base and J lost 4 bases. This CDR3 spans 12 amino acids. CDR1 is GTSNPN, CDR2 SVGIG, per germline (reference sequence). The CDR3 here is CAWSAQGYEQYF. The CDR3 region has the DNA TGTGCCTGGAGTGCACAGGGGTACGAGCAGTACTTC.

The chain joins TRBV3-1 (or the pseudogene TRBV3-2) to TRBJ2-3; maybe TRBD1 (6 bases). Per the germline V gene, CDR1 is LGHDT and CDR2 is YNNKEL (reference sequence). V was shortened by 0 bases and J by 4 bases, with 11 bases between the two germline ends. The CDR3 contains 15 residues. In DNA form, the CDR3 reads TGTGCCAGCAGCCAAGATCTTGGGGGCGCAGATACGCAGTATTTT. It encodes CASSQDLGGADTQYF.

The chain couples TRBV6-5 to TRBJ2-3; D is perhaps TRBD2 (6 bases). Germline CDR1 and CDR2: MNHEY and SVGAGI. V lost 5 bases and J 2 bases, leaving 14 bases between the germline ends. The CDR3 runs to 15 residues. DNA for the CDR3: TGTGCCAGCAGTCGGGACTCTTCTTTCACAGATACGCAGTATTTT. It is translated as CASSRDSSFTDTQYF.

The rearrangement joins TRBV5-1 to TRBJ2-5, with 7 bases aligning to TRBD2. CDR3 size: 14 residues. CDR1 is SGHRS, CDR2 YFSETQ, per germline. The J segment lost 2 bases and the V segment lost 1 base, leaving 2 bases of the junction unmatched. In nucleotides, the CDR3 is TGCGCCAGCAGCTTGTCTAGCGGACAAGAGACCCAGTACTTC. Translation: CASSLSSGQETQYF.

This chain connects TRBV18 to TRBJ2-5; the match to TRBD2 covers 13 bases. The CDR3 spans 15 residues. The germline CDR1 and CDR2 sequences are KGHSH and LQKENI. V shed 5 bases and J 4 bases; nucleotides not matched to a gene: 4. CDR3 protein: CASSTRTSGGETQYF. For the CDR3, the DNA is TGTGCCAGCTCAACGCGGACTAGCGGGGGAGAGACCCAGTACTTC.

The chain has TRBV6-5 and TRBJ1-4; a weak D match, TRBD1 (5 bases). Germline CDR1 is MNHEY and CDR2 is SVGAGI. The CDR3 loop spans 14 amino acids. V was cut by 4 bases and J by 7 bases, with 13 bases left in between. The CDR3 sequence: CASSWGRLGEKLFF. In DNA form, the CDR3 reads TGTGCCAGCAGTTGGGGCCGCCTTGGTGAAAAACTGTTTTTT.

The chain has TRBV19 and TRBJ2-3; 11 positions agree with TRBD2. Trimming at V came to 4 bases and at J to 4 bases, leaving 7 bases not matched to a gene. The germline V gene has CDR1 LNHDA and CDR2 SQIVND (reference sequence). CDR3 length: 16 amino acids. The CDR3 sequence is CASSTRSGRAPDTQYF. CDR3 coding DNA: TGTGCCAGTAGTACCCGTAGCGGGAGGGCTCCAGATACGCAGTATTTT.

In DNA form, the CDR3 reads TGCGCCAGCAGCTTGGCCGGGATGGGGAGCTACGAGCAGTACTTC. Residues: CASSLAGMGSYEQYF. The genes are TRBV5-1 and TRBJ2-7; D perhaps matches TRBD2 (5 bases). This CDR3 comprises 15 residues. In germline, CDR1 is SGHRS, CDR2 YFSETQ. V was shortened by 0 bases and J by 3 bases, with 13 bases between the two germline ends.

The sample holds one count of this clone. The chain couples TRBV10-2 to TRBJ1-3; a possible D gene is TRBD1 (5 bases). V was cut by 6 bases and J by 0 bases, with 9 bases left in between. The germline V gene has CDR1 WSHSY and CDR2 SAAADI. The CDR3 contains 14 residues. The CDR3 loop is CASSGTGSGNTIYF. CDR3 nucleotide sequence: TGCGCCAGCAGCGGGACTGGCTCTGGAAACACCATATATTTT.

V and J are TRBV27 and TRBJ2-5; weak D call: TRBD1 (6 bases). Trimming removed 6 bases from V and 5 bases from J, with 13 bases in between. This CDR3 spans 13 amino acids. CDR1 MNHEY and CDR2 SMNVEV come from the germline V gene (reference sequence). The CDR3 region is CASSQAGVETQYF. The CDR3 coding sequence is TGTGCCAGCAGCCAGGCAGGGGTCGAGACCCAGTACTTC.

This chain links TRBV9 with TRBJ2-2, with 8 bases lining up with TRBD1. With V trimmed by 4 bases and J by 6 bases, 11 bases remained unmatched. This CDR3 has 16 residues. Per the germline V gene, CDR1 is SGDLS and CDR2 is YYNGEE. Written as DNA, the CDR3 is TGTGCCAGCAGCCCAGGGGGCGAATTCTTCCCCGGGGAGCTGTTTTTT. The encoded protein is CASSPGGEFFPGELFF.

This rearrangement joins TRBV7-8 to TRBJ1-2, with D unresolved. The V gene lost 5 bases and the J gene lost 8 bases, with 15 bases spanning the gap. The CDR3 runs to 13 residues. The germline gives CDR1 SGHVS, CDR2 FQNEAQ. The CDR3 coding sequence is TGTGCCAGCAGCCCTCGTCAACGTGAGGGCTACACCTTC. Its protein product is CASSPRQREGYTF.

The V and J genes are TRBV5-4 and TRBJ1-5; tentatively, D is TRBD1 (5 bases). Trimming left V 4 bases short and J 1 base short, with 15 bases between. Germline assignment: CDR1 SGHNT and CDR2 YYREEE (reference sequence). The CDR3 length is 16 residues. The CDR3 bases are TGTGCCAGCAGCAAGGGACCCGGGAGCAGCAATCAGCCCCAGCATTTT. It yields the protein CASSKGPGSSNQPQHF.

The CDR3 nucleotides are TGTGCCAGCAGCTCGGGACTAGCGGGAGGGCACAGGACAGATACGCAGTATTTT. It translates to CASSSGLAGGHRTDTQYF. The rearrangement joins TRBV13 to TRBJ2-3; 16 bases align to TRBD2. The CDR3 length is 18 residues. Germline V CDR1 and CDR2: PRHDT, FYEKMQ (reference sequence). Germline trimming cut 4 bases from V and 3 bases from J; bases unmatched to any gene: 7. Full variable domain (missing parts from reference TRBV13 and TRBJ2-3): AAGVIQSPRHLIKEKRETATLKCYPIPRHDTVYWYQQGPGQDPQFLISFYEKMQSDKGSIPDRFSAQQFSDYHSELNMSSLELGDSALYFCASSSGLAGGHRTDTQYFGPGTRLTVL.

For this clone: The sample holds other DNA sequences that translate to the same CDR3. The chain joins TRBV18 to TRBJ1-5; 7 bases agree with TRBD1. The CDR3 is 15 residues long. With V trimmed by 2 bases and J by 1 base, 2 bases remained unmatched. The germline V gene encodes CDR1 KGHSH and CDR2 LQKENI. The CDR3 region is CASSPGDRSNQPQHF. The CDR3 DNA reads TGTGCCAGCTCACCAGGGGACAGAAGCAATCAGCCCCAGCATTTT.

This sequence joins TRBV9 and TRBJ1-3; D unclear. The CDR3 length is 15 residues. Trimming shortened V by 4 bases and J by 0 bases, and 11 bases separated the two germline ends. Germline CDR1 and CDR2: SGDLS and YYNGEE. CDR3 sequence: CASSPTHSSGNTIYF. The DNA for the CDR3 is TGTGCCAGCAGCCCTACCCACTCCTCTGGAAACACCATATATTTT.

The rearrangement uses TRBV11-2 and TRBJ2-1; maybe TRBD1 (5 bases). The V end was cut by 10 bases, the J end by 9 bases, with 13 bases between. Per the germline V gene, CDR1 is SGHAT and CDR2 is FQNNGV. CDR3 length: 11 amino acids. The CDR3 DNA is TGTGCCACCTTTGATAGGGGTGAGCAGTTCTTC. Protein: CATFDRGEQFF.

The chain employs TRBV6-6 and TRBJ2-1; a possible D gene is TRBD1 (7 bases). V dropped 5 bases and J dropped 3 bases, with 11 bases sitting between them. In germline, CDR1 is MNHNY, CDR2 SVGAGI (reference sequence). The CDR3 is 14 residues long. The CDR3: CASSTGDSYNEQFF. Here the CDR3 DNA reads TGTGCCAGCAGTACGGGGGACAGCTACAATGAGCAGTTCTTC.

The gene calls are TRBV7-8 and TRBJ2-7, with D tentatively TRBD2 (5 bases). Looked up from germline, CDR1 is SGHVS and CDR2 is FQNEAQ. CDR3 length equals 17 residues. Trimming removed 1 base from V and 3 bases from J, with 19 bases in between. The DNA of the CDR3 is TGTGCCAGCAGCTTAGAATTGAGTCGGGGTGGCCGCTACGAGCAGTACTTC. Its protein is CASSLELSRGGRYEQYF.

This clone was seen just once. This chain links TRBV28 with TRBJ2-5, with D tentatively TRBD2 (7 bases). This CDR3 has 15 residues. V lost 7 bases, J lost 2 bases, and 17 bases lay in between. Germline values: CDR1 MDHEN, CDR2 SYDVKM. The CDR3 is CASTVGGAGQETQYF. In DNA form, the CDR3 reads TGTGCCAGCACCGTGGGGGGGGCTGGACAAGAGACCCAGTACTTC.

V and J are TRBV4-1 and TRBJ2-1, with D possibly matching TRBD2 (6 bases). CDR1 MGHRA and CDR2 YSYEKL come from the germline V gene. The CDR3 is made up of 15 amino acids. With 0 bases removed from V and 5 bases from J, the gap between germline ends came to 11 bases. CDR3 residues: CASSQDSGLHNEQFF. CDR3 sequence (DNA): TGCGCCAGCAGCCAAGACTCGGGACTGCACAATGAGCAGTTCTTC.

V gene TRBV12-3 or TRBV12-4 combines with J gene TRBJ1-1; weak D call: TRBD1 (5 bases). V dropped 5 bases and J dropped 10 bases, with 14 bases sitting between them. There are 12 residues in the CDR3. CDR3 protein: CASSQGFSAAFF. The CDR3 DNA sequence: TGTGCCAGCAGTCAGGGTTTTTCGGCAGCTTTCTTT.